A single sample is the source of the 6 T cell receptor beta chains below, sequenced in a study of T-cell reconstitution after alpha-beta-depleted transplantation in children. The TCRbeta library incorporated unique molecular identifiers. TCRdb ran MiXCR on the PCR reads and lists one entry per CDR3 protein. The table includes almost 500,000 distinct CDR3 sequences, around 13% detected once. The material was PBMCs from the stem cell graft donor, obtained from the stem cell graft. These receptors all stem from a human donor who donated a stem cell graft to a child with combined immunodeficiency.

This clonotype came up many times. This sequence joins TRBV27 and TRBJ2-3, with 8 positions matching TRBD1. Losses at the gene ends were 5 bases for V and 6 bases for J; bases not matched to a gene: 4. The CDR3 extends over 13 amino acids. Per germline, CDR1 MNHEY and CDR2 SMNVEV (reference sequence). CDR3 in DNA: TGTGCCAGCAGTCTGACAGGGGTGGATACGCAGTATTTT. Protein: CASSLTGVDTQYF.

This clonotype has more than one count but fewer than ten. The chain uses TRBV19 and TRBJ2-1; the D is unclear. The CDR3 is made up of 12 amino acids. CDR1 is LNHDA and CDR2 is SQIVND in the germline V gene (reference sequence). V lost 7 bases and J lost 6, with 10 bases in between. The CDR3 nucleotides are TGTGCCAGTAACGGCCTTCCCAATGAGCAGTTCTTC. Translation: CASNGLPNEQFF.

This clonotype has ten or more counts. V is TRBV20-1 and J is TRBJ2-1; TRBD2 aligns across 7 bases. CDR1 DFQATT and CDR2 SNEGSKA come from the germline V gene (reference sequence). V gave up 3 bases and J gave up 3 bases; unmatched junction bases: 2. CDR3 length equals 13 residues. In DNA form, the CDR3 reads TGCAGTGCTAGCCCTAGCGGCTACAATGAGCAGTTCTTC. Translating gives CSASPSGYNEQFF.

The genes are TRBV10-3 and TRBJ1-5; tentatively, D is TRBD1 (5 bases). V was trimmed by 5 bases and J by 3 bases, leaving 11 bases between them. Germline CDR1 is ENHRY and CDR2 is SYGVKD. There are 14 residues in the CDR3. The CDR3 DNA sequence: TGTGCCATCAGTCCTCAGGGATTCAATCAGCCCCAGCATTTT. Translated, it gives CAISPQGFNQPQHF.

There are many counts of this clonotype. The rearrangement links TRBV12-3 or TRBV12-4 to TRBJ2-1; the D is unclear. The V gene lost 3 bases and the J gene lost 2 bases, with 5 bases spanning the gap. This CDR3 is built from 13 residues. CDR3 nucleotides: TGTGCCAGCAGTTTCCTGGCCTACAATGAGCAGTTCTTC. It is translated as CASSFLAYNEQFF.

The rearrangement links TRBV7-6 to TRBJ2-3; D possibly uses TRBD1 or TRBD2 (6 bases each). Trimming stripped 0 bases from V and 6 bases from J, with 13 bases between. Germline loops: CDR1 SGHVS, CDR2 FNYEAQ. There are 15 residues in the CDR3. The CDR3 nucleotides read TGTGCCAGCAGCTTAGCGGGGGGCCGTTCCGATACGCAGTATTTT. Translating gives CASSLAGGRSDTQYF.